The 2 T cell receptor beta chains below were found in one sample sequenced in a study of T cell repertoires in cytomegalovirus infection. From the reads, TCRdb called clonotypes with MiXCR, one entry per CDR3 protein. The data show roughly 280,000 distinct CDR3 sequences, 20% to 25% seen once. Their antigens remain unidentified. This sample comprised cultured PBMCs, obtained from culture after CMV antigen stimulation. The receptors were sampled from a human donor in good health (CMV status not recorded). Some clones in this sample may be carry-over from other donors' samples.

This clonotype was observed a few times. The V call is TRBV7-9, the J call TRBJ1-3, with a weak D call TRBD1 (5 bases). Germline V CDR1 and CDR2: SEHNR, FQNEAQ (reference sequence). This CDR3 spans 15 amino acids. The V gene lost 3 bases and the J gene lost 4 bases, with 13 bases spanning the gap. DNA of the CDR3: TGTGCCAGCAGCTTCGGGGCGACTGAAGGAAACACCATATATTTT. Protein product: CASSFGATEGNTIYF. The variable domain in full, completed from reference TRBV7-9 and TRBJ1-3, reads DTGVSQNPRHKITKRGQNVTFRCDPISEHNRLYWYRQTLGQGPEFLTYFQNEAQLEKSRLLSDRFSAERPKGSFSTLEIQRTEQGDSAMYLCASSFGATEGNTIYFGEGSWLTVV.

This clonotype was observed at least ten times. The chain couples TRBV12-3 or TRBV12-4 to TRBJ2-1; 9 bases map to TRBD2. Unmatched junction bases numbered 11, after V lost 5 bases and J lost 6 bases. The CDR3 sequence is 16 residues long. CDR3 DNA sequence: TGTGCCAGCAGTGGTGCGGGACTAGCCGGCGGCAATGAGCAGTTCTTC. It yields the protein CASSGAGLAGGNEQFF.